A selection of T cell receptor beta chains follows, all from one sample in a study of T cells in Graves' hyperthyroidism and ophthalmopathy. TCRdb processed the multiplex PCR reads anew with MiXCR; each CDR3 protein has one entry. The sample holds fewer than 450,000 distinct CDR3 sequences, approximately 18% seen once. The source material was blood. These receptors were collected from a woman in her 30s with Graves' hyperthyroidism that later progressed to Graves' ophthalmopathy. The CDR3 runs from the conserved cysteine through the conserved F or W. The D gene is left open where the match is weak. The size entry is marked missing in some rows and otherwise reads once, few, many or a size class.

cdr3_aa cdr3_nt v_call cdr3_length j_call clone_size d_call
CASSLDRRTVMNTEAFF TGTGCCAGCAGCTTGGACAGAAGGACGGTCATGAACACTGAAGCTTTCTTT TRBV7-8 17 TRBJ1-1 many .
CASSTRPWLNTEAFF TGTGCCAGTAGTACTAGACCTTGGCTGAACACTGAAGCTTTCTTT TRBV19 15 TRBJ1-1 many .
CASSRDRALETQYF TGTGCCAGCTCGCGGGACAGGGCTTTAGAGACCCAGTACTTC TRBV18 14 TRBJ2-5 many TRBD1
CAWSVMGRVAFF TGTGCCTGGAGTGTAATGGGCAGGGTTGCTTTCTTT TRBV30 12 TRBJ1-1 many .
CASSLGQGAGYGYTF TGTGCCAGCAGTCTAGGACAGGGGGCAGGGTATGGCTACACCTTC TRBV28 15 TRBJ1-2 many TRBD1
CASSFGVTSGRYLIHEQYF TGTGCCAGCAGTTTTGGCGTGACTAGCGGGAGGTACTTGATCCACGAGCAGTACTTC TRBV27 19 TRBJ2-7 many TRBD2
CASGPDEQFF TGTGCCAGCGGGCCGGATGAGCAGTTCTTC TRBV6-1 10 TRBJ2-1 . .
CASSYPAGGGTSYEQYF TGTGCCAGCAGTTACCCAGCCGGTGGGGGCACCTCCTACGAGCAGTACTTC TRBV6-5 17 TRBJ2-7 many .
CASTGAEFGTQYF TGTGCCAGCACCGGGGCCGAATTCGGGACCCAGTACTTC TRBV6-1 13 TRBJ2-5 . .
CASSTPGTGFYEQYF TGTGCCAGCAGCACACCCGGGACAGGGTTCTACGAGCAGTACTTC TRBV3-1 15 TRBJ2-7 many TRBD1
CASSLGTSGTLYQETQYF TGTGCCAGCAGTCTTGGGACTAGCGGGACACTGTACCAAGAGACCCAGTACTTC TRBV28 18 TRBJ2-5 many TRBD2
CASRKGQGVGQPQHF TGTGCCAGCAGAAAAGGACAGGGAGTAGGTCAGCCCCAGCATTTT TRBV6-1 15 TRBJ1-5 many TRBD1
CASSEGYGGRQSGDTEAFF TGTGCCAGCAGTGAGGGATACGGAGGCAGGCAGTCCGGGGACACTGAAGCTTTCTTT TRBV6-1 19 TRBJ1-1 . .
CASSPGNSPLHF TGTGCCAGCTCACCGGGGAATTCACCCCTCCACTTT TRBV18 12 TRBJ1-6 many .
CASSHGIAGVLSDTQYF TGCGCCAGCAGCCACGGAATAGCGGGAGTGTTGTCAGATACGCAGTATTTT TRBV4-1 17 TRBJ2-3 few TRBD2
CASSPVAERDYEQYF TGTGCCAGCAGCCCCGTAGCGGAGCGAGATTACGAGCAGTACTTC TRBV3-1 15 TRBJ2-7 many .
CASSRGADTQYF TGTGCCAGCTCACGAGGGGCGGATACGCAGTATTTT TRBV3-1 12 TRBJ2-3 many .
CASSPDRRYSPLHF TGTGCCAGCAGCCCCGACAGGAGATATTCACCCCTCCACTTT TRBV3-1 14 TRBJ1-6 many .
CAIPTETSASSYNEQFF TGTGCCATCCCGACAGAGACTAGCGCAAGCTCCTACAATGAGCAGTTCTTC TRBV2 17 TRBJ2-1 many TRBD2
CASTHLAGDRMLETQYF TGTGCCAGCACCCACCTAGCAGGGGACAGAATGCTAGAGACCCAGTACTTC TRBV2 17 TRBJ2-5 many TRBD1
CSVNNRGSWRDEQYF TGCAGCGTAAACAACAGGGGAAGCTGGCGCGACGAGCAGTACTTC TRBV29-1 15 TRBJ2-7 few TRBD1
CASITPRDRVGAGELFF TGTGCCAGCATAACGCCCCGGGACAGGGTAGGAGCCGGGGAGCTGTTTTTT TRBV19 17 TRBJ2-2 many TRBD1
CASSFYVAGERNSPLHF TGTGCCAGCAGTTTTTATGTAGCGGGGGAGAGGAATTCACCCCTCCACTTT TRBV27 17 TRBJ1-6 many .
CASSYQGADYGYTF TGTGCCAGCAGTTACCAAGGGGCGGATTATGGCTACACCTTC TRBV6-5 14 TRBJ1-2 many .
CASIGPLDEKLFF TGTGCCAGTATAGGGCCACTCGATGAAAAACTGTTTTTT TRBV19 13 TRBJ1-4 few .
CAWSVPGSEYGYTF TGTGCCTGGAGTGTACCCGGCTCGGAGTATGGCTACACCTTC TRBV30 14 TRBJ1-2 many .
CASRQGTYNEQFF TGTGCCAGCCGACAGGGGACCTACAATGAGCAGTTCTTC TRBV2 13 TRBJ2-1 many TRBD1
CASSYSTGTSGIRTDTQYF TGTGCCAGCAGTTACTCGACGGGGACTAGCGGGATCCGCACAGATACGCAGTATTTT TRBV6-5 19 TRBJ2-3 many TRBD2
CASSPGGSLSYEQYF TGTGCCAGCTCACCCGGCGGGTCCCTCTCCTACGAGCAGTACTTC TRBV18 15 TRBJ2-7 many .
CSTGPPANYGYTF TGCAGCACCGGGCCCCCCGCTAACTATGGCTACACCTTC TRBV29-1 13 TRBJ1-2 few .
CSANRGHGHEKLFF TGCAGTGCCAACCGGGGACACGGACATGAAAAACTGTTTTTT TRBV20-1 14 TRBJ1-4 . .
CASSLIPGRVQETQYF TGTGCCAGCAGTTTGATTCCAGGGAGAGTACAAGAGACCCAGTACTTC TRBV28 16 TRBJ2-5 many .
CASSLDRGRFHEQFF TGTGCCAGCAGCTTAGACAGGGGGCGCTTCCATGAGCAGTTCTTC TRBV7-2 15 TRBJ2-1 . TRBD1
CASSDRYRGTNEKLFF TGTGCCAGCAGTGATAGATACAGGGGTACTAATGAAAAACTGTTTTTT TRBV6-1 16 TRBJ1-4 many TRBD1
CARSGQGARKARAETQYF TGTGCCAGATCGGGACAGGGGGCGCGGAAGGCTAGGGCAGAGACCCAGTACTTC TRBV2 18 TRBJ2-5 many TRBD1
CASSGYSGGGSYEQYF TGTGCCAGCAGTGGATATAGCGGGGGGGGATCCTACGAGCAGTACTTC TRBV28 16 TRBJ2-7 many TRBD2
CASSERHYGYTF TGTGCCAGCAGCGAAAGGCACTATGGCTACACCTTC TRBV28 12 TRBJ1-2 many .
CASSQTSGGTRSYNEQFF TGTGCCAGCAGTCAGACTAGCGGGGGGACTCGCTCCTACAATGAGCAGTTCTTC TRBV2 18 TRBJ2-1 . TRBD2
CSVEGVGADWDYNEQFF TGCAGCGTTGAAGGAGTAGGAGCGGATTGGGACTACAATGAGCAGTTCTTC TRBV29-1 17 TRBJ2-1 many .
CASTTSGGLTDTQYF TGTGCCAGTACGACTAGCGGGGGTCTCACAGATACGCAGTATTTT TRBV7-2 15 TRBJ2-3 few TRBD2
CASSFLSPSTDTQYF TGTGCCAGCAGTTTTTTAAGTCCTAGCACAGATACGCAGTATTTT TRBV12-3/TRBV12-4 15 TRBJ2-3 many .
CASSPQPRLFGGGEQYF TGTGCCAGCAGTCCGCAGCCCAGGTTATTCGGGGGAGGTGAGCAGTACTTC TRBV12-3/TRBV12-4 17 TRBJ2-7 many .
CASSIDLGLAGDEQFF TGTGCCAGTAGTATAGATCTCGGACTAGCGGGGGATGAGCAGTTCTTC TRBV19 16 TRBJ2-1 many TRBD2